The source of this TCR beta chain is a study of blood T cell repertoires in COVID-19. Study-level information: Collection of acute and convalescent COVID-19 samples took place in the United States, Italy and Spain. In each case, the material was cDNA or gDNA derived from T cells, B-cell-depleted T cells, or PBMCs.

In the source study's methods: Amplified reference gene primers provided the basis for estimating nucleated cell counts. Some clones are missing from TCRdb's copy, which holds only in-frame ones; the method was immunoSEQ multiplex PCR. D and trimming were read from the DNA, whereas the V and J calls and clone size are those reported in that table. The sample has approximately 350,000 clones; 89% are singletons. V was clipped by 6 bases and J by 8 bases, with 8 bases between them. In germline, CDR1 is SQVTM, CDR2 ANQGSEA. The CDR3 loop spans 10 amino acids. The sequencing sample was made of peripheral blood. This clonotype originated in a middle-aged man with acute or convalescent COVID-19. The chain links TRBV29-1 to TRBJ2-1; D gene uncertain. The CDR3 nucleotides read TGCAGCGTCCTAAGCGATGAGCAGTTCTTC. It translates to CSVLSDEQFF.